The text below deals with one T cell receptor (beta chain). This record belongs to a study of T cell changes during pregnancy in multiple sclerosis. Germline values: CDR1 MGHDK, CDR2 SYGVNS. The length of the CDR3 is 17 residues. The V gene lost 5 bases and the J gene lost 5 bases, with 24 bases spanning the gap. Using immunoSEQ multiplex PCR, the repertoire was profiled, and TCRdb retains in-frame clones only, with some absent. Of around 70,000 clones detected, 91% appear once; the ten largest clones hold over 0.65%. The sample consisted of peripheral blood, taken in the second trimester of pregnancy. The source of this sequence is a female donor with multiple sclerosis, enrolled in a pregnancy study. V and J are TRBV25-1 and TRBJ1-1, with D perhaps matching TRBD1 (6 bases). The CDR3: CASSSYPLQGSRTEAFF. The CDR3 DNA follows: TGTGCCAGCAGTTCCTACCCCCTACAGGGTTCTAGGACTGAAGCTTTCTTT.